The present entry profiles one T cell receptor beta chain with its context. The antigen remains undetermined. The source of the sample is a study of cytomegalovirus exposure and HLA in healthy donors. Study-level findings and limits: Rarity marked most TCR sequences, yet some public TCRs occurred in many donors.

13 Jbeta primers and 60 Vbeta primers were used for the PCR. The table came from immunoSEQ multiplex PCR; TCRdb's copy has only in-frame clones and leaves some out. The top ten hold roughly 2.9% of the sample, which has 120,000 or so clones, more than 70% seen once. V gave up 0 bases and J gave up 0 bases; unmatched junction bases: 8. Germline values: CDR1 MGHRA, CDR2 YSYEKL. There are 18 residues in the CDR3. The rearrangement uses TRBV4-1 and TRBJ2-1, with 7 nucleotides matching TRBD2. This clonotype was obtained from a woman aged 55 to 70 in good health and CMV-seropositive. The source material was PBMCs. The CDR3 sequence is CASSQESSGEPSYNEQFF. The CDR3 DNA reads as TGCGCCAGCAGCCAAGAGTCTAGCGGAGAACCCTCCTACAATGAGCAGTTCTTC.